This T cell receptor beta chain was retrieved from a study of cytomegalovirus exposure and HLA in healthy donors. Study-wide results and limits: TCR beta chain V- and J-gene trimming was linked, in a later analysis, to a missense variant in DCLRE1C. Most of the TCR beta V segments (in an earlier analysis) were productive either about 87% or about 30% of the time. Presence/absence analyses assumed roughly uniform sequencing depth across donors.

The V end was cut by 1 base, the J end by 3 bases, with 13 bases between. There are 15 residues in the CDR3. In germline, CDR1 is MGHRA, CDR2 YSYEKL. As regards this clone: Its specificity is unknown.

PCR amplification relied on 60 Vbeta primers (plus 13 Jbeta primers). Profiling relied on immunoSEQ multiplex PCR, and the TCRdb table lists in-frame clones only, not all of them. The table shows approximately 200,000 clones, with approximately 79% occurring only once. The clonotype was recovered from a girl aged 2 to 10 in good health and CMV-seronegative. V and J are TRBV4-1 and TRBJ2-7, with D possibly being TRBD1 (7 bases). Material: PBMCs. Here the CDR3 reads CASSQVDREVYEQYF. CDR3 in DNA: TGCGCCAGCAGCCAAGTCGACAGGGAGGTCTACGAGCAGTACTTC.